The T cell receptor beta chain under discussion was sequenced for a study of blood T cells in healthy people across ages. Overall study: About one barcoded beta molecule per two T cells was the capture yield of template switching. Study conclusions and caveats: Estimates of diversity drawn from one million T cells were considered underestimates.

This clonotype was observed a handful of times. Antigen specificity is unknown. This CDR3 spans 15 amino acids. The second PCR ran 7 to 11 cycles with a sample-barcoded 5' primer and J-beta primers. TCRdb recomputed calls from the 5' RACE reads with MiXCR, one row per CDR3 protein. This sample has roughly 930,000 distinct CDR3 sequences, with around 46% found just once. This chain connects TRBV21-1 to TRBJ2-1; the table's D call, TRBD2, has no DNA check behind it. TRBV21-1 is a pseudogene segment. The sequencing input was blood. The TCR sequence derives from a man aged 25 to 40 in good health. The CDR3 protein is CASRWSGGGYNEQFF. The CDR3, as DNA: TGTGCCAGCAGGTGGAGCGGGGGGGGATACAATGAGCAGTTCTTC.